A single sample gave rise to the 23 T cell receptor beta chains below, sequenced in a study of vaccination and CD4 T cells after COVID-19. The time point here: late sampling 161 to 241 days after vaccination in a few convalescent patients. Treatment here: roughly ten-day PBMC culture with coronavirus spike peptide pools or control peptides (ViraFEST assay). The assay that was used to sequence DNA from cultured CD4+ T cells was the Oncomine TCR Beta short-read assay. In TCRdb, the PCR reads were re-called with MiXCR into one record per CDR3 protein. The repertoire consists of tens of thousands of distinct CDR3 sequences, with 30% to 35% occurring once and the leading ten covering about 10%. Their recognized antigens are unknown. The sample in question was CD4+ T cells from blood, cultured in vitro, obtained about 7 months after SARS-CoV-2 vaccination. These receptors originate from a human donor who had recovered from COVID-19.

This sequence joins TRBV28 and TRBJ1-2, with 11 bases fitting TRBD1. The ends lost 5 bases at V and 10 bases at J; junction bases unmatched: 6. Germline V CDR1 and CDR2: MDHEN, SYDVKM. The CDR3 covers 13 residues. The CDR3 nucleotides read TGTGCCAGCAGTATTCCAGGACAGGGGGCCTACACCTTC. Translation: CASSIPGQGAYTF.

The CDR3 sequence: CASDRVSVDTQYF. The CDR3 DNA reads as TGTGCCAGCGACAGGGTTTCGGTAGATACGCAGTATTTT. The rearrangement joins TRBV25-1 to TRBJ2-3; TRBD1 matches at 7 bases. The J segment lost 5 bases and the V segment lost 8 bases, leaving 7 bases of the junction unmatched. The CDR3 totals 13 residues. Germline V CDR1 and CDR2: MGHDK, SYGVNS. The full variable domain, rest sourced from reference TRBV25-1 and TRBJ2-3, is EADIYQTPRYLVIGTGKKITLECSQTMGHDKMYWYQQDPGMELHLIHYSYGVNSTEKGDLSSESTVSRIRTEHFPLTLESARPSHTSQYLCASDRVSVDTQYFGPGTRLTVL.

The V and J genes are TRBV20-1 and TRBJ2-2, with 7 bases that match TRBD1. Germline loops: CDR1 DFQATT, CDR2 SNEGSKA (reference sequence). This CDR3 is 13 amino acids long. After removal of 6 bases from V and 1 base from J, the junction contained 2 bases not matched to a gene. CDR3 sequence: CSARQGNTGELFF. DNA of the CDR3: TGCAGTGCACGACAGGGGAACACCGGGGAGCTGTTTTTT.

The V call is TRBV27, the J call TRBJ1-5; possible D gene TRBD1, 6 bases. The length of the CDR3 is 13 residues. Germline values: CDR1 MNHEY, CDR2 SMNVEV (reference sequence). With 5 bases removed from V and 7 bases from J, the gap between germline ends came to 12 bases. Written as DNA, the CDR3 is TGTGCCAGCAGTACCCGGACAGAGCAGCCCCAGCATTTT. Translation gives CASSTRTEQPQHF.

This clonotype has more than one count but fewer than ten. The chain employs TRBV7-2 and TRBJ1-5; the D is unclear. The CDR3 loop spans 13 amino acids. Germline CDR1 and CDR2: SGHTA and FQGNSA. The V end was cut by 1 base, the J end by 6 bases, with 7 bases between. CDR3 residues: CASSLDRGQPQHF. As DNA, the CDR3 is TGTGCCAGCAGCTTAGACCGGGGTCAGCCCCAGCATTTT.

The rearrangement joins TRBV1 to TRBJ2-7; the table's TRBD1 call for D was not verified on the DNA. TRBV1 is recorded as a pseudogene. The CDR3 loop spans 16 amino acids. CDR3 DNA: TGCACCAGCAGCCAAGATCGGAAAGGGGAGTTGAGAGAGCAGTACTTC. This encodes CTSSQDRKGELREQYF.

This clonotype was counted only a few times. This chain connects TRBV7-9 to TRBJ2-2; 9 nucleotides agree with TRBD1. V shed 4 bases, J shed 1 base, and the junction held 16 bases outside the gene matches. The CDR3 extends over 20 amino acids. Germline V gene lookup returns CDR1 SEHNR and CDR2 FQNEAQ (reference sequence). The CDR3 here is CASSYGRDRVMVRNTGELFF. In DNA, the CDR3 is TGTGCCAGCAGCTACGGCCGGGACAGGGTAATGGTCCGGAACACCGGGGAGCTGTTTTTT.

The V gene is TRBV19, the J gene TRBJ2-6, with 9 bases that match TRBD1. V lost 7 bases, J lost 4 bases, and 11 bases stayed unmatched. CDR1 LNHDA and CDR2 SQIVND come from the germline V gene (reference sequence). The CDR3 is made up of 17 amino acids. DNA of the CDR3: TGTGCCAGTAAACGTTGGACAGGGGCTTCCGGGGCCAACGTCCTGACTTTC. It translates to CASKRWTGASGANVLTF.

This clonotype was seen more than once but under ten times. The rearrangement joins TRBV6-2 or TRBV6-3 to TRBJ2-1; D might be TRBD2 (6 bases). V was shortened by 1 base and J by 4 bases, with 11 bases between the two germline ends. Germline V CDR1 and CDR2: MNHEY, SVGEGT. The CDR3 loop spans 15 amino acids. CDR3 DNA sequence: TGTGCCAGCAGTTACTTGGCTAGCGAGTACAATGAGCAGTTCTTC. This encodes CASSYLASEYNEQFF.

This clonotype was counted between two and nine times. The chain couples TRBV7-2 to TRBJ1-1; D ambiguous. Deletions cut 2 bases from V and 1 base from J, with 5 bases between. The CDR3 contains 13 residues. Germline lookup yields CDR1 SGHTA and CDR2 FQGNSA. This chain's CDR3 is CASSLWRNTEAFF. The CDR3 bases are TGTGCCAGCAGCTTATGGAGGAACACTGAAGCTTTCTTT.

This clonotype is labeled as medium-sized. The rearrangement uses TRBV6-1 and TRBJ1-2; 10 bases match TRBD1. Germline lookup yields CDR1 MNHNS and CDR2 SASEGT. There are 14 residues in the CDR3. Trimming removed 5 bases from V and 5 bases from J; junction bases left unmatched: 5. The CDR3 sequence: CASSLGQGFYGYTF. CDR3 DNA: TGTGCCAGCAGTCTGGGACAGGGGTTTTATGGCTACACCTTC.

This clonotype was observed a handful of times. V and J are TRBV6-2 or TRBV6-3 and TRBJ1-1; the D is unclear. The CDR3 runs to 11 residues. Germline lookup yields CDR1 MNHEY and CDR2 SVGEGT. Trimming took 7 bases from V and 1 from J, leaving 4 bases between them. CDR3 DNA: TGTGCCAGCACGGGGAACACTGAAGCTTTCTTT. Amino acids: CASTGNTEAFF.

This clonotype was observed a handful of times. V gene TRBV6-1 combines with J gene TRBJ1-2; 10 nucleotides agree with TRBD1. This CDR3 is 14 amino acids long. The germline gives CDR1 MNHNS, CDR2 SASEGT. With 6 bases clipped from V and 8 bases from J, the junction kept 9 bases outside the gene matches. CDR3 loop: CASSVGQGVGGYTF. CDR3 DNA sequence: TGTGCCAGCAGCGTCGGACAGGGGGTAGGGGGCTACACCTTC.

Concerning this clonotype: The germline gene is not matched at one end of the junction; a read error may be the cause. This CDR3 reads CTSSSGQGGYGYTF. CDR3 sequence (DNA): TGCACCAGCAGCTCTGGACAGGGGGGCTATGGCTACACCTTC. The gene calls are TRBV5-1 and TRBJ1-2; 10 bases map to TRBD1. This CDR3 contains 14 residues. The germline V gene encodes CDR1 SGHRS and CDR2 YFSETQ.

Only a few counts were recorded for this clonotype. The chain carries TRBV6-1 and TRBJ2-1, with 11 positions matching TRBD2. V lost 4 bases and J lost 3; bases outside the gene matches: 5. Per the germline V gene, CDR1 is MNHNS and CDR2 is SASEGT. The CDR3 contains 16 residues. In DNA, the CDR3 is TGTGCCAGCAGTGGGCCCCTAGCGGGAGGCTACAATGAGCAGTTCTTC. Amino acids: CASSGPLAGGYNEQFF.

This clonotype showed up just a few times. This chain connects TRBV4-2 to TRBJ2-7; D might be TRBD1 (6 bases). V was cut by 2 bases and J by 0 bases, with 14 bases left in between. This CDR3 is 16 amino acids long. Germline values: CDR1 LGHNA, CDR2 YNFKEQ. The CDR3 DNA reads TGTGCCAGCAGCCAACCACAGGGTAGGGGCTCCTACGAGCAGTACTTC. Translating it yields CASSQPQGRGSYEQYF.

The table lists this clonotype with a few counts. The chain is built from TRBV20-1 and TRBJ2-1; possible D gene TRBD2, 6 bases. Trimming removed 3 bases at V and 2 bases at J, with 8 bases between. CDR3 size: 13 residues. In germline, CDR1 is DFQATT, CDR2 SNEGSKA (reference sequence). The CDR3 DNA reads TGCAGTGCTAGCGGGAGCCCCTACAATGAGCAGTTCTTC. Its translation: CSASGSPYNEQFF.

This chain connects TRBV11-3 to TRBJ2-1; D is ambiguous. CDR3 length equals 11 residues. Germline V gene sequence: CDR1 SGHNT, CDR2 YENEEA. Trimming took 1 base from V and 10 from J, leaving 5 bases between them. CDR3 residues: CASSLGYEQFF. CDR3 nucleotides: TGTGCCAGCAGCTTAGGATACGAGCAGTTCTTC. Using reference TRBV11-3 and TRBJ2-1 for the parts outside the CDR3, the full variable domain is EAGVVQSPRYKIIEKKQPVAFWCNPISGHNTLYWYLQNLGQGPELLIRYENEEAVDDSQLPKDRFSAERLKGVDSTLKIQPAELGDSAVYLCASSLGYEQFFGPGTRLTVL.

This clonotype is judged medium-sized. The CDR3 here is CSARGDSFGEQYF. The CDR3 bases are TGCAGTGCTAGAGGCGACAGCTTCGGCGAGCAGTACTTC. The gene calls are TRBV20-1 and TRBJ2-7, with a weak D call TRBD1 (5 bases). Germline-derived CDR1 and CDR2 are DFQATT and SNEGSKA (reference sequence). V was cut by 1 base and J by 6 bases, with 13 bases left in between. CDR3 length: 13 residues.

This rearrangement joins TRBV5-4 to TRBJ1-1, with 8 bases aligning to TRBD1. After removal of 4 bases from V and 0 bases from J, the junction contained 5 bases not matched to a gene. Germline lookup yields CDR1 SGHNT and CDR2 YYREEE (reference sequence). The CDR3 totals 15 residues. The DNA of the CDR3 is TGTGCCAGCAGCAAAGAGACAGGGGTGAACACTGAAGCTTTCTTT. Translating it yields CASSKETGVNTEAFF.

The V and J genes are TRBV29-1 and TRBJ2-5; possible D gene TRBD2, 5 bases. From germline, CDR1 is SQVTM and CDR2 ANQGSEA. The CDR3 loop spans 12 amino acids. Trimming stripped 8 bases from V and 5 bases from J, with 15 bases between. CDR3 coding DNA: TGCAGCACCCTCCGGGGTATGGAGACCCAGTACTTC. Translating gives CSTLRGMETQYF.

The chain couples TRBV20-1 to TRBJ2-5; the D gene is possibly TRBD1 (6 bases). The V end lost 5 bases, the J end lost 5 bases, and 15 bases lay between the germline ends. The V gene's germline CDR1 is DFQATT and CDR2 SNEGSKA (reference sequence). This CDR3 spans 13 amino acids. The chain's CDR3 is CSAYQGSKETQYF. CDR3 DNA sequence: TGCAGTGCTTATCAGGGGTCTAAGGAGACCCAGTACTTC.

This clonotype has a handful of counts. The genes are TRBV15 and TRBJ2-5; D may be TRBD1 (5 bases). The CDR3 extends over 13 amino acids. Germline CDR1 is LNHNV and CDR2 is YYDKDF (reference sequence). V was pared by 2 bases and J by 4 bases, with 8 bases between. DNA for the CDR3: TGTGCCACCAGCAGACAGGGAAGAGAGACCCAGTACTTC. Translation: CATSRQGRETQYF.